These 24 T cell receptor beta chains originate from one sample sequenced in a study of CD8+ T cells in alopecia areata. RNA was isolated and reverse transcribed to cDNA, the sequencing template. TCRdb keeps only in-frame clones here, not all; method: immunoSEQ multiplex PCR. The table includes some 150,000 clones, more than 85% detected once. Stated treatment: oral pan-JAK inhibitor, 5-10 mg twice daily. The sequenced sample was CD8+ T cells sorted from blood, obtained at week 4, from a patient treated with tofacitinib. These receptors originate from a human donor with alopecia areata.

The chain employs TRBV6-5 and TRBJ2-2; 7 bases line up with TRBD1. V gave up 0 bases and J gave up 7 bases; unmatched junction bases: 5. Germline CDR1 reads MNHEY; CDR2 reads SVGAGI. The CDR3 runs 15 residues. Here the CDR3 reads CASSYSITGDGELFF. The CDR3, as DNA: TGTGCCAGCAGTTACTCGATTACAGGGGACGGGGAGCTGTTTTTT.

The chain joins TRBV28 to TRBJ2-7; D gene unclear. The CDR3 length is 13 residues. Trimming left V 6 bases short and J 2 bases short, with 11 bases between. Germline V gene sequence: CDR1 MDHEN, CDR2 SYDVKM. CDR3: CASRRPLAYEQYF. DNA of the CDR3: TGTGCCAGCAGGCGACCGTTAGCCTACGAGCAGTACTTC.

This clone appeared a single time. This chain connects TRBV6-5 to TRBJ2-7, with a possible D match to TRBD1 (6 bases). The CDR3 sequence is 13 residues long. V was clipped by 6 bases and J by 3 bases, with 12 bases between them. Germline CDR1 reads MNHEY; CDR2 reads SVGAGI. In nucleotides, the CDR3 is TGTGCCAGCAGCCACCCACAGGGCTACGAGCAGTACTTC. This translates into CASSHPQGYEQYF.

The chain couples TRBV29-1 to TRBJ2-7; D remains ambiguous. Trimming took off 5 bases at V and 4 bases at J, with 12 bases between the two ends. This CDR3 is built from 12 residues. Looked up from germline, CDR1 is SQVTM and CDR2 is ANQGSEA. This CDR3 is CSVCLDNYEQYF. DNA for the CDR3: TGCAGCGTTTGTCTAGATAATTACGAGCAGTACTTC.

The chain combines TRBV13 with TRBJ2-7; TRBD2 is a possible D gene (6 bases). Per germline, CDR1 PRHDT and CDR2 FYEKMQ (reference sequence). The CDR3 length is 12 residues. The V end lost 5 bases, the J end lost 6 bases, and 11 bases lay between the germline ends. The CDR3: CASSAGTTEQYF. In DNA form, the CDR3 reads TGTGCCAGCAGCGCGGGGACGACCGAGCAGTACTTC.

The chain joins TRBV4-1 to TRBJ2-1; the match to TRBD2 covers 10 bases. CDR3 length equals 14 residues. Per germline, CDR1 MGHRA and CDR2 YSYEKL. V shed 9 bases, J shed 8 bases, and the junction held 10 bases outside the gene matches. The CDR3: CASLPASGSYEQFF. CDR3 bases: TGCGCCAGTCTTCCCGCTAGCGGGAGCTATGAGCAGTTCTTC.

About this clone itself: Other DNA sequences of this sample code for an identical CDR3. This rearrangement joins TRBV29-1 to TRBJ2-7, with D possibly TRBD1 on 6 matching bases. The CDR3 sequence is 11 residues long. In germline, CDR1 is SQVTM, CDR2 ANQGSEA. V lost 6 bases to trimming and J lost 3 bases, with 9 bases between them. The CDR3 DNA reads TGCAGCGTACAACAGGGCTACGAGCAGTACTTC. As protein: CSVQQGYEQYF.

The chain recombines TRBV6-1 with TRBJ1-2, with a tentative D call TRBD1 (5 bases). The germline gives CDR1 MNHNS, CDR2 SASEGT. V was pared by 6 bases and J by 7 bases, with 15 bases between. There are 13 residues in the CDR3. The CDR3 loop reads CASSEITGSGYTF. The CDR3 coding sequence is TGTGCCAGCAGCGAGATTACAGGTTCTGGCTACACCTTC.

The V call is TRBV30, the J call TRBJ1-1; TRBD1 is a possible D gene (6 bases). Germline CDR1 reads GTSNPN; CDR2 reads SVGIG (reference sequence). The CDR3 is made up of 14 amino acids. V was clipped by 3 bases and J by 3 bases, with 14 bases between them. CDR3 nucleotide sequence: TGTGCCTGGAGCGTCAACAGGGAGGACACTGAAGCTTTCTTT. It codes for CAWSVNREDTEAFF.

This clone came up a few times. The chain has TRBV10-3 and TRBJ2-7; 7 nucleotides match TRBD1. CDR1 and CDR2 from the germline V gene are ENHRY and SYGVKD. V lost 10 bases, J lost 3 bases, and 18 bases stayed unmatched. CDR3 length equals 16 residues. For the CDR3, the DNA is TGTGCCACCCTGGGCGAAATCCGGGACAGTAACTACGAGCAGTACTTC. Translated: CATLGEIRDSNYEQYF.

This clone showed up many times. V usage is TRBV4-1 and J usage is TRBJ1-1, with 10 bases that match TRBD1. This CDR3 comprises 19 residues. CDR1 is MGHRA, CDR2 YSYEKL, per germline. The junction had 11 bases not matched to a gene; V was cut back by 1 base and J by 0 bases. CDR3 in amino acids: CASSQGAPGQGRMNTEAFF. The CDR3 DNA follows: TGCGCCAGCAGCCAAGGTGCGCCGGGACAGGGGCGAATGAACACTGAAGCTTTCTTT.

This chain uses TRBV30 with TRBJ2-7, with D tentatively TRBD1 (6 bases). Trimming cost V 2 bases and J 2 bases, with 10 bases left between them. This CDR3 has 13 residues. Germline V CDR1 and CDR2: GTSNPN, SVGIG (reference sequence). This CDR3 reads CAWSQDSTYEQYF. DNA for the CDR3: TGTGCCTGGAGTCAGGACAGTACCTACGAGCAGTACTTC.

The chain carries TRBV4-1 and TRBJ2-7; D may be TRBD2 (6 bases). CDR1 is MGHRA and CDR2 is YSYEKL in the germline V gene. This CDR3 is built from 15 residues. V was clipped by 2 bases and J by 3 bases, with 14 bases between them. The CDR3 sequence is CASSQTMTGDYEQYF. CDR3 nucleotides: TGCGCCAGCAGCCAAACGATGACGGGAGACTACGAGCAGTACTTC.

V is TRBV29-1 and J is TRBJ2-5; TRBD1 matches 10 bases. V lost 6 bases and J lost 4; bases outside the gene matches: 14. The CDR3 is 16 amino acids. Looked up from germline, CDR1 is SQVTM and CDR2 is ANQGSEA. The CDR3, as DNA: TGCAGCGTAGCAACACCGGGACAGGGGACTGGAGAGACCCAGTACTTC. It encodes CSVATPGQGTGETQYF.

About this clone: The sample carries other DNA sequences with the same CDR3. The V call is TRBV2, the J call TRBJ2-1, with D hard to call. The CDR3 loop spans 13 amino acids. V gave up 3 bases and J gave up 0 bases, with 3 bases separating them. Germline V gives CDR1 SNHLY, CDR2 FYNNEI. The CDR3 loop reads CASSDLSYNEQFF. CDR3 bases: TGTGCCAGCAGTGACCTCTCCTACAATGAGCAGTTCTTC.

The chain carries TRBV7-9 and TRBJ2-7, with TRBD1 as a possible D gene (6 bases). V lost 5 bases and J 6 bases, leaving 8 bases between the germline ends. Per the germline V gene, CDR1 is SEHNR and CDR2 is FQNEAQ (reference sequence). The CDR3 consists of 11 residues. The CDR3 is CASSPRGEQYF. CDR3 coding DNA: TGTGCCAGCAGCCCCAGGGGCGAGCAGTACTTC.

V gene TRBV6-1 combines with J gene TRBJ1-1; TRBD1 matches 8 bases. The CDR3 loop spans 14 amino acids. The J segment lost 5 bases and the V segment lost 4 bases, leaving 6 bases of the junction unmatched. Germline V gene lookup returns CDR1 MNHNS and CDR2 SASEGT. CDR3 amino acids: CASSVGQGWTEAFF. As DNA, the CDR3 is TGTGCCAGCAGTGTAGGACAGGGTTGGACTGAAGCTTTCTTT.

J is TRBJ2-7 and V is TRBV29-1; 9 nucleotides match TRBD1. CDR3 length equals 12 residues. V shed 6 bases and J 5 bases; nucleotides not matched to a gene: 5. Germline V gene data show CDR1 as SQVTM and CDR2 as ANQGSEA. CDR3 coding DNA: TGCAGCGTCGGGACAGGGTTGAACGAGCAGTACTTC. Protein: CSVGTGLNEQYF.

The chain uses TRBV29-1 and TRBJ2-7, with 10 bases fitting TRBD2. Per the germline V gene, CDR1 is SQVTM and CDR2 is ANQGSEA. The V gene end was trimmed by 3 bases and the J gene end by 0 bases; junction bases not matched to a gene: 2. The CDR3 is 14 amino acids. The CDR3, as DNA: TGCAGCGTTGAGCTAGCGGGGGTCTCCTACGAGCAGTACTTC. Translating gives CSVELAGVSYEQYF.

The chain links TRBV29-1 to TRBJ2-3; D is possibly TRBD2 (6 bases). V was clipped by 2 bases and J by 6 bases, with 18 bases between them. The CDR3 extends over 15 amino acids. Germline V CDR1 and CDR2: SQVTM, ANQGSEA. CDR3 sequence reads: CSVEITLSGPDTQYF. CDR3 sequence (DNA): TGCAGCGTTGAAATAACCTTGAGCGGGCCGGATACGCAGTATTTT.

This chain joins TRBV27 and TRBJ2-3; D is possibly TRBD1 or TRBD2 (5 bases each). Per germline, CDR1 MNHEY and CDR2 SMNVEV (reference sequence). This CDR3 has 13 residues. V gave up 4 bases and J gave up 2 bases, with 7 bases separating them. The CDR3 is CASSWGPTDTQYF. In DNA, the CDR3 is TGTGCCAGCAGTTGGGGACCCACAGATACGCAGTATTTT.

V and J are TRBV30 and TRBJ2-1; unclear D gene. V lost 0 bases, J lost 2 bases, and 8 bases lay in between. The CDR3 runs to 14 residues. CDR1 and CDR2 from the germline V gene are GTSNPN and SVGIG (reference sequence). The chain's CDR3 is CAWSVVGTYNEQFF. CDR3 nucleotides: TGTGCCTGGAGTGTGGTGGGGACCTACAATGAGCAGTTCTTC. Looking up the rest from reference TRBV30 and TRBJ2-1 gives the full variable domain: SQTIHQWPATLVQPVGSPLSLECTVEGTSNPNLYWYRQAAGRGLQLLFYSVGIGQISSEVPQNLSASRPQDRQFILSSKKLLLSDSGFYLCAWSVVGTYNEQFFGPGTRLTVL.

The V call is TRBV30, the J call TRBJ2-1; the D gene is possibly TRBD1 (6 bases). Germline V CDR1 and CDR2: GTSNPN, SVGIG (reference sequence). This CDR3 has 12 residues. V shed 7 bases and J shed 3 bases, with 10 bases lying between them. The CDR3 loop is CASKGDYNEQFF. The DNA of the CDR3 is TGTGCCTCCAAGGGGGACTACAATGAGCAGTTCTTC.

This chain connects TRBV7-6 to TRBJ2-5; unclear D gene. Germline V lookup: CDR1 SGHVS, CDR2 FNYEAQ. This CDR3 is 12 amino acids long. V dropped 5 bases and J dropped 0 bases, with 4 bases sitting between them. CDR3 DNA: TGTGCCAGCAGCCTGTACCAAGAGACCCAGTACTTC. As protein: CASSLYQETQYF.